This T cell receptor (beta chain) emerged from a study of blood T cell repertoires in COVID-19. Overall study: Sites in the United States, Italy and Spain provided acute and convalescent COVID-19 samples. T cells, B-cell-depleted T cells, or PBMCs provided the cDNA or gDNA that served as material.

Authors' data handling: Researchers report that nucleated cell counts were estimated from reference gene primer amplification. TCRdb's table, derived via immunoSEQ multiplex PCR, lists solely in-frame clones and lacks some. The DNA was the basis for D and trimming; V, J and clone size are from that table. The sample holds 150,000 or so clones, 80% to 90% seen once. Germline V gives CDR1 MGHRA, CDR2 YSYEKL. V lost 5 bases, J lost 6 bases, and 16 bases lay in between. This CDR3 region has 15 residues. The origin of this receptor is a woman in her sixties or seventies with acute or convalescent COVID-19. The sample consisted of peripheral blood. This sequence joins TRBV4-1 and TRBJ1-4; D not resolved. CDR3 sequence (DNA): TGCGCCAGCAGCGTGAGGGCTCCGGCGGATGAAAAACTGTTTTTT. This codes for CASSVRAPADEKLFF.